This T cell receptor beta chain is from a study of T cells in Graves' hyperthyroidism and ophthalmopathy. The study, taken as a whole, reports: In validation, the model predicted ophthalmopathy. These predictions came a median approximately six months before onset. Through a model of 13 V-J features, ophthalmopathy was separated from stable hyperthyroidism.

Patients with uncontrolled infections, other autoimmune diseases, pregnancy or lactation were excluded. CDR1 and CDR2 (germline): LGHDT, YNNKEL (reference sequence). The V gene end was trimmed by 3 bases and the J gene end by 4 bases; junction bases not matched to a gene: 9. This CDR3 is 16 amino acids long. As to this clonotype: Its antigen remains unknown. With a much larger clone just one base away, this may be a read error.

It was RNA transcripts that yielded the amplified TCR beta CDR3 regions. The primer set for the first-round RT-PCR of the TCR CDR3 was HTBI. Each CDR3 protein gets one entry after TCRdb re-called the multiplex PCR reads with MiXCR. In the table there are 450,000 to 650,000 distinct CDR3 sequences, approximately 15% of which are singletons. This chain connects TRBV3-1 to TRBJ1-1; 9 bases match TRBD1. The sample consisted of blood. The clonotype comes from a woman aged 18-29 years with Graves' ophthalmopathy. The DNA for the CDR3 is TGTGCCAGCAGCCAGGGAGAAACAGGGGGCTTCACTGAAGCTTTCTTT. As protein: CASSQGETGGFTEAFF.